This T cell receptor beta chain was captured in a study of technical replicates of blood from a few donors. The data were produced by immunoSEQ multiplex PCR, yet TCRdb's version contains in-frame clones alone and is incomplete. The table shows more than 65,000 clones, with 92% occurring only once. V shed 3 bases, J shed 3 bases, and the junction held 8 bases outside the gene matches. The V gene's germline CDR1 is SGHRS and CDR2 YFSETQ. The CDR3 sequence is 15 residues long. This clone was recorded only once. The gene calls are TRBV5-1 and TRBJ2-5, with 7 bases matching TRBD2. The specimen sequenced was T cells isolated from PBMCs. The clonotype was recovered from a human donor in good health. The CDR3 nucleotides are TGCGCCAGCAGCTGGCGGGAGCGCCGAGAAGAGACCCAGTACTTC. Translated: CASSWRERREETQYF.